This TCR beta chain was identified in a study of T cells in Graves' hyperthyroidism and ophthalmopathy. Pregnant or lactating patients were excluded, as were those with uncontrolled infection or other autoimmune disease. Amplified regions were TCR beta CDR3 sequences from RNA transcripts. HTBI primers were used for first-round RT-PCR of the TCR CDR3. TCRdb fed the multiplex PCR reads into MiXCR, producing one record per CDR3 protein. Of around 690,000 distinct CDR3 sequences listed, 20% are singletons. The CDR3 is 14 amino acids. Germline CDR1 MNHEY, CDR2 SVGEGT. V shed 6 bases, J shed 8 bases, and the junction held 6 bases outside the gene matches. This clonotype was picked up a small number of times.

Sequences were obtained from blood. This TCR was recovered from a young man with Graves' ophthalmopathy. This chain uses TRBV6-2 or TRBV6-3 with TRBJ2-1; 11 bases map to TRBD2. CDR3 sequence reads: CASRRLGLADEQFF. The CDR3 nucleotides are TGTGCCAGCAGGCGATTGGGACTAGCGGATGAGCAGTTCTTC.